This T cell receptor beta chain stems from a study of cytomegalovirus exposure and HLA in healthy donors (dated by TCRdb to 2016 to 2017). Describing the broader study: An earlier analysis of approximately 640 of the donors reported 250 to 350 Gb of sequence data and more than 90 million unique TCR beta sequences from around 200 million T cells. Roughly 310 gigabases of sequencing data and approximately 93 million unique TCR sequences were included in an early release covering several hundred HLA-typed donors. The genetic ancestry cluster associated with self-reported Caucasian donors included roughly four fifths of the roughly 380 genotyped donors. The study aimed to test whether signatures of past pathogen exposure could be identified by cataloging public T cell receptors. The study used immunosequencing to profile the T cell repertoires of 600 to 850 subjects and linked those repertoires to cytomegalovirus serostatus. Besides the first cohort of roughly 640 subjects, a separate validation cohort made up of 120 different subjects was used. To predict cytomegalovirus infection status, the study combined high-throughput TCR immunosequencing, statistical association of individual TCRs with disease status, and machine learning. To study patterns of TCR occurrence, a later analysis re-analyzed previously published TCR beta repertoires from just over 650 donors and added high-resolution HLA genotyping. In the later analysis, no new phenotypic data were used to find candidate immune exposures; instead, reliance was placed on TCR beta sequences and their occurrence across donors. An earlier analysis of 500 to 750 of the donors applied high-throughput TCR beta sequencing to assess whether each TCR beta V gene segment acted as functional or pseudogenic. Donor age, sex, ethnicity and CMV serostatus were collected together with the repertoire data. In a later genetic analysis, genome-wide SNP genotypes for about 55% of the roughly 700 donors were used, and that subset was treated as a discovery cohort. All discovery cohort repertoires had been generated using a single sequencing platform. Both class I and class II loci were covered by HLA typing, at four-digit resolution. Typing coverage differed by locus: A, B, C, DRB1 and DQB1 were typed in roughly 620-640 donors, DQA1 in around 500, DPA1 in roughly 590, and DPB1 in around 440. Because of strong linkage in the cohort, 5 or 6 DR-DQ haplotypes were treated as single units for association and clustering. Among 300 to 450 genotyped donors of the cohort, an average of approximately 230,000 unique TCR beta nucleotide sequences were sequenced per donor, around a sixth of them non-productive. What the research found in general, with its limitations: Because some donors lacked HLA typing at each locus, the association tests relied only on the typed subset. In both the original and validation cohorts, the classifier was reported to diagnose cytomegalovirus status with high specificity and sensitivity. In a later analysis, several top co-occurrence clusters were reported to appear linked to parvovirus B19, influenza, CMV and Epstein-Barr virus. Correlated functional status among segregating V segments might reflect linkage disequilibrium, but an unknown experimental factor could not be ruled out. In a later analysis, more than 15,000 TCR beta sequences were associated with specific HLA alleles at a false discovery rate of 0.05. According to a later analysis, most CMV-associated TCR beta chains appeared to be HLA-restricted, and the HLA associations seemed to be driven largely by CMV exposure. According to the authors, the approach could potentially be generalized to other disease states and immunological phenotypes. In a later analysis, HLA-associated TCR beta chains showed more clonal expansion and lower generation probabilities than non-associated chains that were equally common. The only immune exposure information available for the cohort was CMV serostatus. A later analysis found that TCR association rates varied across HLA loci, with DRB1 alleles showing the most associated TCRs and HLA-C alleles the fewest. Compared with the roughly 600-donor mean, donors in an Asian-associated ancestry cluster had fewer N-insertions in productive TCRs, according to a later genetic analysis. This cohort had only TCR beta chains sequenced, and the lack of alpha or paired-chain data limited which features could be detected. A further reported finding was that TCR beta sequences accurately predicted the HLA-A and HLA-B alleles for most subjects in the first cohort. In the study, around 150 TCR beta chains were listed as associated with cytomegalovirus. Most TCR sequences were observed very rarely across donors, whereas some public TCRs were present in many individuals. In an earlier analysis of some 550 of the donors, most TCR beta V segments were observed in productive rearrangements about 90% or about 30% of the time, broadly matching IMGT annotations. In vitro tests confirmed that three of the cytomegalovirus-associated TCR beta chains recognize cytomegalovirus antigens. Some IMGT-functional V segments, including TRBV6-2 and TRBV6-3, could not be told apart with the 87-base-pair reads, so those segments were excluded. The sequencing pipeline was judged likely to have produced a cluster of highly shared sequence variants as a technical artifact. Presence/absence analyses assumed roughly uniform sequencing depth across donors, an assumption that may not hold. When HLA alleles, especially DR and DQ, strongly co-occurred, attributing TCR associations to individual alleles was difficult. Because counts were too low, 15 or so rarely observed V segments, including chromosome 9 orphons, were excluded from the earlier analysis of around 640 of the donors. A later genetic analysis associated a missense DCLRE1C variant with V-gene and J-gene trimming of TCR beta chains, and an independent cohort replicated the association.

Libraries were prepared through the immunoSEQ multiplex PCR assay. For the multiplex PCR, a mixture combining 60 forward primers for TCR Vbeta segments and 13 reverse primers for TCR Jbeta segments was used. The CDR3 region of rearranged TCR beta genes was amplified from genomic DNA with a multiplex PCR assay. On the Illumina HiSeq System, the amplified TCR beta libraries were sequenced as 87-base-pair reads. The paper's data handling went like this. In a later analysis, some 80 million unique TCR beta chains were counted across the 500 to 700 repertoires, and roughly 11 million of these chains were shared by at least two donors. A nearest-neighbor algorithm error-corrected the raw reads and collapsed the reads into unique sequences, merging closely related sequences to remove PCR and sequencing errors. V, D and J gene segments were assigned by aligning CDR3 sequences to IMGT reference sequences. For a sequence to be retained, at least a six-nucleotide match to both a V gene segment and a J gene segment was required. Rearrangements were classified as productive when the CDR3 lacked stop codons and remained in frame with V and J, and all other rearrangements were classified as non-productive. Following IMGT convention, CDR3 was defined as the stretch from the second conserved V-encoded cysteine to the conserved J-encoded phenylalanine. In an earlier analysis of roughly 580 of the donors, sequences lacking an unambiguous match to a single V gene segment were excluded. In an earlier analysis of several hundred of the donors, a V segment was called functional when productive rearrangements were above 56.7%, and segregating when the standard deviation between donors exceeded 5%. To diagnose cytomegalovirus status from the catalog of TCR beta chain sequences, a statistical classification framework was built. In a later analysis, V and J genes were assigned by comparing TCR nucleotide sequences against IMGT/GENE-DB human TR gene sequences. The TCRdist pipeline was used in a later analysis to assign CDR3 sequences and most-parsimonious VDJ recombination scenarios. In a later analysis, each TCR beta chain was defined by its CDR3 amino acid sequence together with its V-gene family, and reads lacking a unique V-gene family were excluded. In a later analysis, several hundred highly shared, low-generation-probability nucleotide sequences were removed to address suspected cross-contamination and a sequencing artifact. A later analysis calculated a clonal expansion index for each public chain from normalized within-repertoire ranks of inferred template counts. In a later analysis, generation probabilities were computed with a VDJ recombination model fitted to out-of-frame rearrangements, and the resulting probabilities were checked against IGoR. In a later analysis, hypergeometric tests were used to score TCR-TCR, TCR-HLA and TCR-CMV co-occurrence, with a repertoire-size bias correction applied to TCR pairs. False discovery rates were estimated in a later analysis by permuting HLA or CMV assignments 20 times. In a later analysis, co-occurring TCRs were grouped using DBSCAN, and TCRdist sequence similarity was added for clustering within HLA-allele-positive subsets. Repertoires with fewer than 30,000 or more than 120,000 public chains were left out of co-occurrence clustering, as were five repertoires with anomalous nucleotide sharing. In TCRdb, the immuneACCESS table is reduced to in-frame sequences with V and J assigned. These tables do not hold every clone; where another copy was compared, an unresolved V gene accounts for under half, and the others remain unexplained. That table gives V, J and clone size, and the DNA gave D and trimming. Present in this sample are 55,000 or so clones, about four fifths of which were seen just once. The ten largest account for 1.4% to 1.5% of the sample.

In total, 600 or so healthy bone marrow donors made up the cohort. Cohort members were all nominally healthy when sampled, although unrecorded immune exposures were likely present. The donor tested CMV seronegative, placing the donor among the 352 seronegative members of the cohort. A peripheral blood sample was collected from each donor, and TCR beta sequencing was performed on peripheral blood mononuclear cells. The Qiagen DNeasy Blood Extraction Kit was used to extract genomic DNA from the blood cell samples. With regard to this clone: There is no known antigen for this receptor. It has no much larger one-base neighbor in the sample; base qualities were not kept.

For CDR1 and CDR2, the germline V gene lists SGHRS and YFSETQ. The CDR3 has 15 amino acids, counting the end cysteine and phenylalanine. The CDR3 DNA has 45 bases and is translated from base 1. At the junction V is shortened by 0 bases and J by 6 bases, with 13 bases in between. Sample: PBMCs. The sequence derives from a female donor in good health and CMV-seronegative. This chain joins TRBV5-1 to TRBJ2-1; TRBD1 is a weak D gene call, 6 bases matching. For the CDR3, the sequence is CASSLGGGRGNEQFF. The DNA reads TGCGCCAGCAGCTTGGGAGGGGGTAGAGGCAATGAGCAGTTCTTC. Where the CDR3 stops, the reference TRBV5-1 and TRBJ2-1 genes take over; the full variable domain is KAGVTQTPRYLIKTRGQQVTLSCSPISGHRSVSWYQQTPGQGLQFLFEYFSETQRNKGNFPGRFSGRQFSNSRSEMNVSTLELGDSALYLCASSLGGGRGNEQFFGPGTRLTVL.